Sequencing of this TCR beta chain was carried out in a study of persistence of HIV-infected CD4 T cells. Study-wide context: Donors had been on suppressive ART for a median of about 8 years. Multiple blood draws of up to roughly 200 mL, except two donors with single leukapheresis.

The immunoSEQ assay was version 4, run in survey mode. The method was immunoSEQ multiplex PCR; TCRdb's version includes in-frame clones alone and lacks a portion of them. The sample records roughly 35,000 clones, approximately 80% being singletons. A remark on this clone: Its antigen remains unidentified.

Lysates of CMV-infected fibroblasts at 9.5 to 10 ug/mL stimulated these cells. Memory cells lacking CD40L and CD69 with high CD45RO were sorted. The origin of this receptor is an adult man with HIV who was CMV-seropositive. This material consisted of CD4+ T cells sorted from PBMCs after 18-hour stimulation, taken from a patient who received antiretroviral therapy.

CDR3 loop: CATQGGQAKNIQYF. The CDR3 coding sequence is TGTGCCACCCAGGGGGGGCAGGCCAAAAACATTCAGTACTTC. V is TRBV19 and J is TRBJ2-4; the D gene could be TRBD1 or TRBD2 (7 bases each). Germline assignment: CDR1 LNHDA and CDR2 SQIVND (reference sequence). The CDR3 is 14 residues long. The V end lost 10 bases, the J end lost 1 base, and 14 bases lay between the germline ends. Variable domain in full (rest from reference TRBV19 and TRBJ2-4): DGGITQSPKYLFRKEGQNVTLSCEQNLNHDAMYWYRQDPGQGLRLIYYSQIVNDFQKGDIAEGYSVSREKKESFPLTVTSAQKNPTAFYLCATQGGQAKNIQYFGAGTRLSVL.